This entry features one T cell receptor beta chain sequence. The data were produced by immunoSEQ multiplex PCR, yet TCRdb's version contains in-frame clones alone and is incomplete. The profile shows around 80,000 clones, roughly 94% of them singletons. V lost 4 bases to trimming and J lost 1 base; unmatched junction nucleotides: 1. Per germline, CDR1 SGHAT and CDR2 FQDESV (reference sequence). The CDR3 is 15 residues long. This entry comes from a study of T cell changes during pregnancy in multiple sclerosis. This receptor was taken from a female donor with multiple sclerosis, enrolled in a pregnancy study. Here the sequenced sample was peripheral blood, taken before pregnancy. The chain combines TRBV11-1 with TRBJ2-2; 9 bases map to TRBD1. This CDR3 is CASSSGQGNTGELFF. The DNA for the CDR3 is TGTGCCAGCAGCTCGGGACAGGGGAACACCGGGGAGCTGTTTTTT.